These T cell receptor beta chains were read from a single sample in a study of T cell responses to AZD1222 COVID-19 vaccine. Assay used: immunoSEQ multiplex PCR; TCRdb lists only in-frame clones, some missing. This table has some 96,000 clones, roughly 86% appearing once. The sequences come from peripheral blood, collected 28 days after the second AZD1222 dose. These receptors were obtained from an adult who received the AZD1222 COVID-19 vaccine. Both conserved end residues are part of each CDR3. A D gene is named only where the DNA matches it firmly. For some rows the clone size is stated as once, few or many, or as a class when expanded; others skip it.

d_call,v_call,j_call,clone_size,cdr3_nt,cdr3_aa
.,TRBV20-1,TRBJ1-2,.,TGCAGTGCTAGTGGTGGGGACTATGGCTACACCTTC,CSASGGDYGYTF
.,TRBV19,TRBJ1-1,.,TGTGCCAGTAGTATTAACGCAGTGCGCACTGAAGCTTTCTTT,CASSINAVRTEAFF
.,TRBV7-2,TRBJ2-2,.,TGTGCCAGCAGCTTAGTGCTTAGCGGTCATCCGGGCGGGGAGCTGTTTTTT,CASSLVLSGHPGGELFF
.,TRBV5-4,TRBJ2-1,.,TGTGCCAGCAGCTCGGACAGCAATGAGCAGTTCTTC,CASSSDSNEQFF
.,TRBV9,TRBJ2-3,few,TGTGCCAGCAGCGTAGGACTTCCGGTGGCAGATACGCAGTATTTT,CASSVGLPVADTQYF
TRBD1,TRBV6-2/TRBV6-3,TRBJ1-1,once,TGTGCCAGCAGTAGGGGACAGGGGAGAACTGAAGCTTTCTTT,CASSRGQGRTEAFF
TRBD1,TRBV6-5,TRBJ2-3,.,TGTGCCAGCAGCCGAACAGGGGAAGCAGATACGCAGTATTTT,CASSRTGEADTQYF
.,TRBV4-1,TRBJ1-6,.,TGCGCCAGCAGACGATATGATCGGGGGGATTCACCCCTCCACTTT,CASRRYDRGDSPLHF
.,TRBV2,TRBJ1-2,.,TGTGCCAGCAGTGAAGCACGGGCCCTCTATGGCTACACCTTC,CASSEARALYGYTF
.,TRBV19,TRBJ2-1,.,TGTGCCAGTAGTATAAATCGGGGAGTGCATGAGCAGTTCTTC,CASSINRGVHEQFF
.,TRBV4-1,TRBJ2-5,.,TGCGCCAGCAGCCAATCCACAGGGACTCAAGAGACCCAGTACTTC,CASSQSTGTQETQYF
TRBD1,TRBV7-9,TRBJ2-1,once,TGTGCCAGCAGCAACGGGGACAGGGGGGATGGCTACAATGAGCAGTTCTTC,CASSNGDRGDGYNEQFF
TRBD1,TRBV6-5,TRBJ1-6,.,TGTGCCAGCAGCCCCGGGCAGGGGGTTTCACCCCTCCACTTT,CASSPGQGVSPLHF
TRBD1,TRBV19,TRBJ2-1,.,TGTGCCAGTAGTATAGACGGGACAGGGGGCTACAATGAGCAGTTCTTC,CASSIDGTGGYNEQFF
.,TRBV27,TRBJ2-5,.,TGTGCCAGCAGTTTTAGAGAGGGCCTTGAGACCCAGTACTTC,CASSFREGLETQYF
TRBD2,TRBV5-4,TRBJ2-1,.,TGTGCCAGCAGCCAAACTAGCGCCTACTACAATGAGCAGTTCTTC,CASSQTSAYYNEQFF
TRBD1,TRBV11-1,TRBJ2-1,.,TGTGCCAGCAGCTCAGGGGGACAGCTTTTCAATGAGCAGTTCTTC,CASSSGGQLFNEQFF
.,TRBV5-6,TRBJ1-6,.,TGTGCCAGCAGCCAAACGGAGGGCTCACCCCTCCACTTT,CASSQTEGSPLHF
.,TRBV5-4,TRBJ1-2,.,TGTGCCAGCAGCTCGACAGCCTATGGCTACACCTTC,CASSSTAYGYTF
.,TRBV5-4,TRBJ1-6,.,TGTGCCAGCAGCACTGACTGGGATTCACCCCTCCACTTT,CASSTDWDSPLHF
.,TRBV15,TRBJ2-5,few,TGTGCCACCAGCAGAGATACTGGGGGGCAAGAGACCCAGTACTTC,CATSRDTGGQETQYF
.,TRBV9,TRBJ1-5,.,TGTGCCAGCAGCGTAGGGTACAGAGTCAATCAGCCCCAGCATTTT,CASSVGYRVNQPQHF